The clone carrying this T cell receptor beta chain was detected ten times or more. The antigen is unknown. RNA transcripts were the template for amplifying TCR beta CDR3 regions. HTBI primers were the set used in a first-round RT-PCR of the TCR CDR3. Each CDR3 protein is one row after TCRdb ran MiXCR on the multiplex PCR reads. The sample lists under 200,000 distinct CDR3 sequences, over 8% occurring once. This sample was included in a study of T cells in Graves' hyperthyroidism and ophthalmopathy. General observations from the study: Most clonotypes expanded in thyroid above 0.001 were likewise present in blood.

This CDR3 has 18 amino acids. Trimming cost V 3 bases and J 0 bases, with 20 bases left between them. The chain employs TRBV12-3 or TRBV12-4 and TRBJ1-1; D gene unclear. The sample comprised blood. This sequence originates from a woman younger than 30 with Graves' hyperthyroidism that later progressed to Graves' ophthalmopathy. The DNA of the CDR3 is TGTGCCAGCAGTTTTTCCCCGCGGACGGCGCACATGAACACTGAAGCTTTCTTT. It specifies CASSFSPRTAHMNTEAFF.